This T cell receptor beta chain was obtained from a study of T cells in localized non-small cell lung cancer (dated by TCRdb to 2020 to 2021). With regard to the full study: The study analyzed T cell repertoires of hundreds of early-stage NSCLC patients, comparing tumors and uninvolved tumor-adjacent lungs. The cohort was made up of 200 to 250 treatment-naive NSCLC patients whose localized lung tumors had been resected. The mean age of the NSCLC patients was around 67 years, with about 130 men and 107 women. General conclusions and limits of the study: A median of 57 of the top 100 tumor clones were detected in paired uninvolved adjacent lung, and around 30 of these tumor clones were also found among the top 100 clones of the paired uninvolved adjacent lung. Because the study design was exploratory, TCR variables were selected using unadjusted p-values without false-discovery rate correction. Uninvolved tumor-adjacent lung showed the highest T cell clonality, higher than tumor, which suggests more focused antigenic responses in the uninvolved tumor-adjacent lung. Longer overall survival was associated with higher T cell density in blood, whereas shorter survival was associated with higher clonality in adjacent lung. Because multi-region tumor sequencing was not done, intratumor heterogeneity could not be ruled out.

TCR beta CDR3 regions were sequenced from DNA using the immunoSEQ Assay. Per the authors' processing: T cell density was computed as TCR beta template counts normalized to usable DNA estimated by amplifying housekeeping genes. The preseqR package was used to estimate richness by extrapolating to 400,000 templates for PBMC samples and to 120,000 templates for tissue samples. Clonality was defined as one minus Pielou's evenness. Tissue-enriched TCRs were identified through differential abundance testing performed on productive amino-acid clonotypes, with a minimum total count of 5 and an alpha of 0.1. Repertoire overlap between compartments was quantified with the Jaccard Index and Morisita Overlap Index. GLIPH grouped TCR beta CDR3s together with public tetramer-defined viral CDR3s, and a viral motif had to include at least three viral sequences and show V-gene enrichment. TCRdb obtained this table from immuneACCESS and retained in-frame rearrangements with V and J assigned. These tables miss some clones; where compared with another copy, unresolved V genes account for less than half of the shortfall, and the remainder is unexplained. The DNA was the basis for D and trimming; V, J and clone size are from that table. Present in this sample are 45,000 to 70,000 clones, just over 85% of which were seen just once. Less than 6% of the sample rests with the top ten.

Notes on this clone: Which antigen it targets is not known. Per-nucleotide qualities are absent, and no much larger clonotype sits a single base away.

At diagnosis, tumor, uninvolved tumor-adjacent lung and peripheral blood were collected and then preserved as a mix of FFPE and fresh-frozen material. For TCR repertoire profiling, blood samples were analyzed in the form of peripheral blood mononuclear cells. The sequencing used peripheral blood, collected before any cancer treatment. The receptor was isolated from a woman aged 40 to 75 with stage I lung adenocarcinoma.

The CDR3 protein is CASSLMSRSSYNSPLHF. The base sequence is TGTGCCAGCAGCTTAATGTCCAGGAGCTCCTATAATTCACCCCTCCACTTT. Recombination joined TRBV7-2 with TRBJ1-6; confidence is insufficient to name the D gene. V gives up 2 bases and J gives up 0 bases, and the segment between their germline ends measures 11 bases. The CDR3 runs 17 amino acids, cysteine and phenylalanine included. The entry retains the CDR3 DNA only, 51 bases that are in frame from base 1. CDR1 and CDR2 were assigned from the germline V gene as SGHTA and FQGNSA.